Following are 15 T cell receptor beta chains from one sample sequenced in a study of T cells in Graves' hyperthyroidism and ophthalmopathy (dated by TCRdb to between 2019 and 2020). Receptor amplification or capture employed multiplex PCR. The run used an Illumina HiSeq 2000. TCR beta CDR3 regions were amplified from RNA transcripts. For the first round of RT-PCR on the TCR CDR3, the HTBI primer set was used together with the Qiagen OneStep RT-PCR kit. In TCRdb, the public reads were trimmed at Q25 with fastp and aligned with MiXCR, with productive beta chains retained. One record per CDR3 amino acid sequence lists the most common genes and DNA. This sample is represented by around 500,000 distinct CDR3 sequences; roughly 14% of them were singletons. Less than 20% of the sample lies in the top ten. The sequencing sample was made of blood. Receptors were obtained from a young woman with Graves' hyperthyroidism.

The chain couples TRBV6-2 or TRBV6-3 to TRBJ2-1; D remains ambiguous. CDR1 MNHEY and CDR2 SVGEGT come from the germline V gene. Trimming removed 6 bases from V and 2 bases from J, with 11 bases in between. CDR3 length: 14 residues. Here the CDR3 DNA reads TGTGCCAGCAGCTTTAAAGTCCCCTACAATGAGCAGTTCTTC. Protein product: CASSFKVPYNEQFF.

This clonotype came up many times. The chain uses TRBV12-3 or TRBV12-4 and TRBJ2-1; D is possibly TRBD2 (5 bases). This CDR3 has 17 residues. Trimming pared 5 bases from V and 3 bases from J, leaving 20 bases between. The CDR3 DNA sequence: TGTGCCAGCAGTCCTACTTCGGCAGCGGTCCTCTACAATGAGCAGTTCTTC. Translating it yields CASSPTSAAVLYNEQFF.

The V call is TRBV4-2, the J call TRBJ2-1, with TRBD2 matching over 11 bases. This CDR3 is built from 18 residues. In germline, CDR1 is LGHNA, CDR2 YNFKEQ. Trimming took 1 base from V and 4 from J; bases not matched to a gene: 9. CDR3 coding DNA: TGTGCCAGCAGCCAAGCGCCTACTAGCGGGGGTTTATACAATGAGCAGTTCTTC. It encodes CASSQAPTSGGLYNEQFF.

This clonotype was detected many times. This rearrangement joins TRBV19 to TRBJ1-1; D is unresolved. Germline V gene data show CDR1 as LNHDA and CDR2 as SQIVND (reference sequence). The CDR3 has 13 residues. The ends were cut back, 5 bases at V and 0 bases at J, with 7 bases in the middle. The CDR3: CASSASVNTEAFF. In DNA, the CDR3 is TGTGCCAGTAGTGCTTCGGTGAACACTGAAGCTTTCTTT.

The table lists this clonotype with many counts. CDR3: CAWEGQAKTTDTQYF. The CDR3 nucleotides are TGTGCCTGGGAAGGACAGGCCAAAACTACAGATACGCAGTATTTT. This chain uses TRBV30 with TRBJ2-3; 7 nucleotides align to TRBD1. The CDR3 loop spans 15 amino acids. Unmatched junction bases numbered 11, after V lost 5 bases and J lost 3 bases. The V gene's germline CDR1 is GTSNPN and CDR2 SVGIG (reference sequence).

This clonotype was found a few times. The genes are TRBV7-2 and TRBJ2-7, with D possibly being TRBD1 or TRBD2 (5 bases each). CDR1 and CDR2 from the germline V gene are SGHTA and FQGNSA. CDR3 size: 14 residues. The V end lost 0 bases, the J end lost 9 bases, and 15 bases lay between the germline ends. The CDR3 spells CASSLAGTPGGQYF. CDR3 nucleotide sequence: TGTGCCAGCAGCTTAGCGGGGACCCCAGGCGGGCAGTACTTC.

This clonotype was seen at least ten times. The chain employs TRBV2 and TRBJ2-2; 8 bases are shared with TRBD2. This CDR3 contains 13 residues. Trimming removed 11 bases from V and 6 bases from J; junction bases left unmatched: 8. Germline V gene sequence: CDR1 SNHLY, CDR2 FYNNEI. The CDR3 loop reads CAGSVAGPGELFF. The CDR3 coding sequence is TGTGCCGGTTCTGTAGCGGGGCCCGGGGAGCTGTTTTTT.

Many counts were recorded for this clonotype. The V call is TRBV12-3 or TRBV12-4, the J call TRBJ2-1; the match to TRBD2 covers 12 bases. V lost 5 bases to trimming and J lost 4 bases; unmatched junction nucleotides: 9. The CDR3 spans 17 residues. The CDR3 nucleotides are TGTGCCAGCAGTGCCGGACTAGCGGGGTCCAGATACAATGAGCAGTTCTTC. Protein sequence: CASSAGLAGSRYNEQFF.

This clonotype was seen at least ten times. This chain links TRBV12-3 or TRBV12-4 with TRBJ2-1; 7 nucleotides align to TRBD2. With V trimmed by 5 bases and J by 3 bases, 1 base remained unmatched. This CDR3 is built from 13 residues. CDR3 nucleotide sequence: TGTGCCAGCAGTCCGGGAGGCTACAATGAGCAGTTCTTC. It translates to CASSPGGYNEQFF.

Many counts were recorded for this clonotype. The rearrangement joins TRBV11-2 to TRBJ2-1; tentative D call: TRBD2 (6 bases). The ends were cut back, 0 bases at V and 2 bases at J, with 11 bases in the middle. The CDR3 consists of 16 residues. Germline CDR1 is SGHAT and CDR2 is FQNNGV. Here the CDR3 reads CASSLEGGFPYNEQFF. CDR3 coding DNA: TGTGCCAGCAGCTTAGAGGGGGGTTTTCCCTACAATGAGCAGTTCTTC.

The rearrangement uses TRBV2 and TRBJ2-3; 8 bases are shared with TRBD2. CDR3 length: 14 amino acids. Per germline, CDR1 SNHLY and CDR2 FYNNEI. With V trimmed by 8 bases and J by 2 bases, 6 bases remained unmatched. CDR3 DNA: TGTGCCAGCGCGACGGGAGGGCACACAGATACGCAGTATTTT. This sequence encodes CASATGGHTDTQYF.

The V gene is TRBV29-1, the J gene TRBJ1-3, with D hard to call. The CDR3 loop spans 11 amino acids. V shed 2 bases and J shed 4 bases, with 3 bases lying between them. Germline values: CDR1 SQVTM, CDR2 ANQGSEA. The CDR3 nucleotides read TGCAGCGTTGAACAGGGAAACACCATATATTTT. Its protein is CSVEQGNTIYF.

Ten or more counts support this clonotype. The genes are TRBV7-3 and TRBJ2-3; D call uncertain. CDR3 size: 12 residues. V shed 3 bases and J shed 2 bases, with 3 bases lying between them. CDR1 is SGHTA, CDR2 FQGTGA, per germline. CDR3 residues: CASSFPTDTQYF. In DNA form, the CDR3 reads TGTGCCAGCAGCTTCCCCACAGATACGCAGTATTTT.

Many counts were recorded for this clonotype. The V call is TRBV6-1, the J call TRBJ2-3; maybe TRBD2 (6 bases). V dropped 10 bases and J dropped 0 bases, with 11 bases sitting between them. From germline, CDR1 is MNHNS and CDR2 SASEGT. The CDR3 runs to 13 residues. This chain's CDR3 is CATGLASTDTQYF. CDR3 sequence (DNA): TGTGCCACGGGACTGGCTAGCACAGATACGCAGTATTTT.

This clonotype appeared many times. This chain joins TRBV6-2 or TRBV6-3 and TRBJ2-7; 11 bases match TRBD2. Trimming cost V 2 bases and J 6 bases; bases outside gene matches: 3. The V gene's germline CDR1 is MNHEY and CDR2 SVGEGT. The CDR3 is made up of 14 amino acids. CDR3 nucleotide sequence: TGTGCCAGCAGTTACGGGCTAGCGGGAGGCGAGCAGTACGTC. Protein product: CASSYGLAGGEQYV.